Sequencing of this T cell receptor beta chain was carried out in a study of cytomegalovirus exposure and HLA in healthy donors. Regarding this clone: Its target is not known.

The V gene's germline CDR1 is MNHEY and CDR2 SMNVEV (reference sequence). This CDR3 has 11 amino acids. Trimming cost V 5 bases and J 7 bases, with 8 bases left between them. Regarding the study as a whole: Earlier results showed most TCR beta V segments being productive about 87% or about 30% of the time. A later analysis linked a missense DCLRE1C variant to TCR beta V- and J-gene trimming. A later examination showed that TCR association rates differed by HLA locus, with DRB1 most and HLA-C fewest.

PCR was performed using 60 Vbeta and 13 Jbeta primers. Sequenced by immunoSEQ multiplex PCR; TCRdb stores in-frame clones only, minus some. This table has some 110,000 clones, about 81% appearing once. This sequence was found in a woman aged 30 to 39 in good health and CMV-seronegative. The gene calls are TRBV27 and TRBJ1-1; D is unclear. Material for sequencing was PBMCs. CDR3: CASSTGGEAFF. The CDR3 coding sequence is TGTGCCAGCAGTACGGGTGGTGAAGCTTTCTTT.